The clone carrying this TCR beta chain occurred once. The data were obtained in a study of blood T cell repertoires in COVID-19. Method: immunoSEQ multiplex PCR; TCRdb's copy keeps in-frame clones and lacks some. The data hold approximately 200,000 clones, with 80% to 85% observed a single time. The CDR3 loop spans 13 amino acids. Trimming removed 3 bases at V and 3 bases at J, with 8 bases between. The gene calls are TRBV12-3 or TRBV12-4 and TRBJ1-2; weak D call: TRBD1 (6 bases). The sample consisted of peripheral blood. The TCR originated in a woman aged 55-69 years with acute or convalescent COVID-19. The CDR3 DNA is TGTGCCAGCAGTTTCGACAGGTACTATGGCTACACCTTC. This translates into CASSFDRYYGYTF.